The sequence of this TCR beta chain was determined in a study of cytomegalovirus exposure and HLA in healthy donors. On the study more broadly: HLA-typed donors were the source of about 85 million unique TCRs, which an early data release held.

This CDR3 is 14 amino acids long. CDR1 SGHNT and CDR2 YYREEE come from the germline V gene (reference sequence). Vbeta (60) and Jbeta (13) primers were used in the PCR. Only in-frame clones appear in the TCRdb table, and some are missing; sequencing was by immunoSEQ multiplex PCR. The sample carries under 250,000 clones, around 81% recorded once. The clonotype originates from a woman between 50 and 59 years old in good health and CMV-seropositive. V and J are TRBV5-4 and TRBJ2-5; a possible D gene is TRBD2 (6 bases). The end of the DNA aligns better with TRBJ2-7, so the J call may be wrong. The sample comprised PBMCs. Here the CDR3 DNA reads TGTGCCAGCAGCTTGAATAGGGACTCGTACGAGCAGTACTTC. Protein sequence: CASSLNRDSYEQYF.